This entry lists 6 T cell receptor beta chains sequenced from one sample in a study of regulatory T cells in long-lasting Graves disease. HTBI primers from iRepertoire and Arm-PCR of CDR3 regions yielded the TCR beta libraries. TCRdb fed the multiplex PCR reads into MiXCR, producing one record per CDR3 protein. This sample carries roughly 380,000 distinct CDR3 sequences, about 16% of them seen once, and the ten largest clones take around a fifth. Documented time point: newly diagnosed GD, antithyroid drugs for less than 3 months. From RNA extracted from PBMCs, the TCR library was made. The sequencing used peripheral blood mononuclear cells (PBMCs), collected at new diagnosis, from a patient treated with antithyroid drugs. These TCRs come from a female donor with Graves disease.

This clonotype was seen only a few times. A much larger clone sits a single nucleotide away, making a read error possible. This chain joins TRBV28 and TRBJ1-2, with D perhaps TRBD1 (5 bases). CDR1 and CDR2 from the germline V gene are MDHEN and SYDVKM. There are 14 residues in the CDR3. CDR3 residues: CVSSPRDSYYGYTF. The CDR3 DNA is TGTGTCAGCAGCCCACGGGACTCCTACTATGGCTACACCTTC.

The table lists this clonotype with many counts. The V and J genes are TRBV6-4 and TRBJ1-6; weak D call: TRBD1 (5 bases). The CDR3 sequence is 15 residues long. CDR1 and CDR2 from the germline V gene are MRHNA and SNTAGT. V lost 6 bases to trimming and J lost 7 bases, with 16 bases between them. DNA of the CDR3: TGTGCCAGCAGGGCACAGGCCCGAGGGAATTCACCCCTCCACTTT. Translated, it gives CASRAQARGNSPLHF.

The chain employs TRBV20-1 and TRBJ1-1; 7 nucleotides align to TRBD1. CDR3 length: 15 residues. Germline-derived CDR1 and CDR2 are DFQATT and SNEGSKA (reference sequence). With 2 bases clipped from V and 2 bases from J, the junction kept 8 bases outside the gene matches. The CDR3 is CSARRPGQLNTEAFF. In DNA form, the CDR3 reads TGCAGTGCTAGAAGACCGGGACAGCTAAACACTGAAGCTTTCTTT.

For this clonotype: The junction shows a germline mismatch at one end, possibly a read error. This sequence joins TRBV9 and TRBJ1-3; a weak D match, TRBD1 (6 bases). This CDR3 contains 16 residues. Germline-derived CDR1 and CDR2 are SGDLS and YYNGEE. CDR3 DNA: TGTGCCAGCAGCGCCACAGGGAACCCCGCCGGAAGCACCATATATTTT. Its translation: CASSATGNPAGSTIYF. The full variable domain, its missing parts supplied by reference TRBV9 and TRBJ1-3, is DSGVTQTPKHLITATGQRVTLRCSPRSGDLSVYWYQQSLDQGLQFLIQYYNGEERAKGNILERFSAQQFPDLHSELNLSSLELGDSALYFCASSATGNPAGSTIYFGEGSWLTVV.

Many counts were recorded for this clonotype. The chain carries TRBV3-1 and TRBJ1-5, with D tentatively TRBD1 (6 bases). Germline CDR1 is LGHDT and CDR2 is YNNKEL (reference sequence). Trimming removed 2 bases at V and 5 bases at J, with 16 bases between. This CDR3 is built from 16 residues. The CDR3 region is CASSQSDSSSDQPQHF. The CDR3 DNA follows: TGTGCCAGCAGCCAATCGGACAGCTCCAGCGATCAGCCCCAGCATTTT.

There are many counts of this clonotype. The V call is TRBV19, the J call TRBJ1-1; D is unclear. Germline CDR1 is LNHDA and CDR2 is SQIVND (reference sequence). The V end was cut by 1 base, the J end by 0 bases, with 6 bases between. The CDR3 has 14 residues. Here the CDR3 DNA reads TGTGCCAGTAGTATAGGGACCCTGAACACTGAAGCTTTCTTT. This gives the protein CASSIGTLNTEAFF.